This T cell receptor (beta chain) is drawn from a study of CD8+CD57+ T cells in acquired aplastic anemia. Genomic DNA served as template for TCR beta VDJ and CDR3 profiling. TCRdb reprocessed the reads with MiXCR, giving one entry per CDR3 protein. This sample yields about half a million distinct CDR3 sequences, of which around 30% are seen a single time; 0.82% belongs to the top ten. Study results and limitations: A set of twenty-nine CD8+ CDR3 sequences was shared between patients and controls, and these sequences appeared highly expressed in patients.

Whoever was chosen for sequencing had shown CD8+CD57+ cell expansion by flow cytometry. Germline-derived CDR1 and CDR2 are MNHNS and SASEGT. The CDR3 contains 13 residues. V dropped 5 bases and J dropped 5 bases, with 12 bases sitting between them. Concerning this clonotype: The antigen is unknown.

What was sequenced was sorted CD4+, CD8+, or CD8+CD57+ T cells (not recorded which) from PBMCs. The chain uses TRBV6-1 and TRBJ1-1; D gene uncertain. The TCR originated in a human donor with aplastic anemia. CDR3 nucleotides: TGTGCCAGCAGTAAATCCGGGTTGACTGAAGCTTTCTTT. This encodes CASSKSGLTEAFF.